A single T cell receptor beta chain is shown here with its context. What it binds is not known. This specimen comes from a study of shared clonotypes between healthy human individuals. TCRdb's table, derived via immunoSEQ multiplex PCR, lists solely in-frame clones and lacks some. Of about 2.4 million clones in the sample, 93% were seen once. All donors were healthy HIV-negative adults lacking recent acute infections or vaccinations. The V gene's germline CDR1 is MGHDK and CDR2 SYGVNS. CDR3 size: 14 residues. Trimming removed 7 bases at V and 5 bases at J, with 17 bases between. Study-level results: Larger estimated richness was generally seen in naive subsets than in memory subsets. Few donors limited the genetic and exposure-history diversity represented. Of the naive CD4 clonotypes, roughly 5.2% were shared across a few donors.

J is TRBJ2-5 and V is TRBV25-1; D is uncertain. The source is a man between 18 and 35 years old in good health. Some clones in this sample may be carry-over from other donors' samples. The sequenced sample consisted of naive CD4+ T cells from PBMCs. Subset of the sample: CD45RA+ positively selected. In DNA form, the CDR3 reads TGTGCCAGCACCGACCTGGAAACTAAGGAGACCCAGTACTTC. Its translation is CASTDLETKETQYF. Looking up the rest from reference TRBV25-1 and TRBJ2-5 gives the full variable domain: EADIYQTPRYLVIGTGKKITLECSQTMGHDKMYWYQQDPGMELHLIHYSYGVNSTEKGDLSSESTVSRIRTEHFPLTLESARPSHTSQYLCASTDLETKETQYFGPGTRLLVL.